Below, 14 T cell receptor beta chains from the same sample are listed, as sequenced in a study of T cell responses to AZD1222 COVID-19 vaccine. The method was immunoSEQ multiplex PCR; TCRdb's version includes in-frame clones alone and lacks a portion of them. The table shows under 60,000 clones, with about 91% occurring only once. The specimen was peripheral blood, collected 28 days after the second AZD1222 dose. Receptors originate from an adult who received the AZD1222 COVID-19 vaccine.

V gene TRBV3-1 (or the pseudogene TRBV3-2) combines with J gene TRBJ1-4, with a weak D call TRBD1 (5 bases). This CDR3 is built from 15 residues. V lost 2 bases and J 4 bases, leaving 11 bases between the germline ends. Germline V gene lookup returns CDR1 LGHDT and CDR2 YNNKEL (reference sequence). The CDR3 coding sequence is TGTGCCAGCAGCCAATCGGGACGGATTAATGAAAAACTGTTTTTT. This codes for CASSQSGRINEKLFF.

V gene TRBV9 combines with J gene TRBJ1-3, with D possibly being TRBD1 (6 bases). This CDR3 has 15 amino acids. The V gene lost 0 bases and the J gene lost 2 bases, with 9 bases spanning the gap. Germline V gene data show CDR1 as SGDLS and CDR2 as YYNGEE. CDR3 DNA sequence: TGTGCCAGCAGCGTAGGCAGGGGAGCTGGAAACACCATATATTTT. Protein sequence: CASSVGRGAGNTIYF.

The chain is built from TRBV6-1 and TRBJ2-3; 8 nucleotides agree with TRBD2. V trimming: 1 base; J trimming: 3 bases; junction bases outside the gene matches: 0. The CDR3 has 14 residues. The germline V gene encodes CDR1 MNHNS and CDR2 SASEGT. The CDR3 is CASSEVAGTDTQYF. The CDR3, as DNA: TGTGCCAGCAGTGAAGTAGCGGGGACAGATACGCAGTATTTT.

J is TRBJ2-1 and V is TRBV6-5; 10 nucleotides match TRBD2. V dropped 7 bases and J dropped 6; count of bases not matched to a gene: 9. Germline loops: CDR1 MNHEY, CDR2 SVGAGI. The CDR3 sequence is 15 residues long. CDR3 sequence: CASTPRTSGFNEQFF. CDR3 DNA: TGTGCCAGCACCCCCCGGACTAGCGGATTCAATGAGCAGTTCTTC.

The V and J genes are TRBV5-1 and TRBJ2-5; 7 bases fit TRBD1. V lost 4 bases and J lost 1; bases outside the gene matches: 4. This CDR3 is 14 amino acids long. Germline CDR1 SGHRS, CDR2 YFSETQ. The CDR3 DNA is TGCGCCAGCAGCAGGGGACAGCCCCAAGAGACCCAGTACTTC. Protein sequence: CASSRGQPQETQYF.

The chain recombines TRBV5-4 with TRBJ2-1; the D gene could be TRBD1 or TRBD2 (5 bases each). V lost 2 bases to trimming and J lost 9 bases, with 9 bases between them. This CDR3 contains 12 residues. Per germline, CDR1 SGHNT and CDR2 YYREEE (reference sequence). The CDR3 protein is CASSLPGSEQFF. The CDR3 DNA reads TGTGCCAGCAGCTTACCAGGGAGTGAGCAGTTCTTC.

The chain has TRBV7-6 and TRBJ2-7, with TRBD2 identical over 14 bases. Germline CDR1 is SGHVS and CDR2 is FNYEAQ. The CDR3 length is 17 residues. The J segment lost 0 bases and the V segment lost 5 bases, leaving 6 bases of the junction unmatched. Here the CDR3 reads CASSLGLAGGTSYEQYF. Written as DNA, the CDR3 is TGTGCCAGCAGCCTTGGACTAGCGGGGGGAACCTCCTACGAGCAGTACTTC.

This clone was observed once. V usage is TRBV28 and J usage is TRBJ1-4; TRBD1 is a possible D gene (5 bases). Germline V gene sequence: CDR1 MDHEN, CDR2 SYDVKM. The germline V and J ends were trimmed by 6 bases and 12 bases, with 11 bases remaining between them. The CDR3 spans 11 residues. CDR3 DNA sequence: TGTGCCAGCAGCCTGGGGCTTGAACTGTTTTTT. This translates into CASSLGLELFF.

This clone showed up just once. The chain uses TRBV4-1 and TRBJ2-2, with 8 nucleotides matching TRBD1. Trimming cost V 2 bases and J 2 bases; bases outside gene matches: 4. CDR1 and CDR2 from the germline V gene are MGHRA and YSYEKL. The CDR3 spans 16 residues. CDR3 coding DNA: TGCGCCAGCAGCCAACGGACAGGGCTAAACACCGGGGAGCTGTTTTTT. Residues: CASSQRTGLNTGELFF.

This chain joins TRBV7-2 and TRBJ2-7, with 13 bases aligning to TRBD2. The CDR3 loop spans 15 amino acids. Germline assignment: CDR1 SGHTA and CDR2 FQGNSA. V shed 5 bases, J shed 5 bases, and the junction held 6 bases outside the gene matches. The CDR3 here is CASSPLGLAGDEQYF. The CDR3 DNA is TGTGCCAGCAGCCCACTAGGACTAGCGGGAGACGAGCAGTACTTC.

This chain joins TRBV5-1 and TRBJ2-7, with 11 bases fitting TRBD1. The CDR3 totals 16 residues. Germline CDR1 is SGHRS and CDR2 is YFSETQ. V lost 3 bases to trimming and J lost 12 bases; unmatched junction nucleotides: 17. CDR3 region: CASSSGQGALYDSPYF. As DNA, the CDR3 is TGCGCCAGCAGCTCCGGACAGGGGGCCCTCTACGACTCGCCGTACTTC. The whole variable domain, filled in from reference TRBV5-1 and TRBJ2-7, reads KAGVTQTPRYLIKTRGQQVTLSCSPISGHRSVSWYQQTPGQGLQFLFEYFSETQRNKGNFPGRFSGRQFSNSRSEMNVSTLELGDSALYLCASSSGQGALYDSPYFGPGTRLTVT.

The chain carries TRBV7-9 and TRBJ1-4; no firm D call. This CDR3 region has 12 residues. Germline loops: CDR1 SEHNR, CDR2 FQNEAQ (reference sequence). Trimming took off 2 bases at V and 12 bases at J, with 10 bases between the two ends. The CDR3 bases are TGTGCCAGCAGCTTACAGCATAGTGAACTGTTTTTT. It yields the protein CASSLQHSELFF.

The chain carries TRBV5-4 and TRBJ1-2; D may be TRBD1 (6 bases). Looked up from germline, CDR1 is SGHNT and CDR2 is YYREEE (reference sequence). The CDR3 extends over 16 amino acids. Trimming stripped 0 bases from V and 6 bases from J, with 18 bases between. The CDR3 coding sequence is TGTGCCAGCAGCTTGGGGGTCCCAGGGGTGGGTGATGGCTACACCTTC. It specifies CASSLGVPGVGDGYTF.

The rearrangement uses TRBV12-3 or TRBV12-4 and TRBJ2-1; TRBD2 might be the D (5 bases). The CDR3 runs to 12 residues. Trimming removed 3 bases at V and 7 bases at J, with 7 bases between. The CDR3 region is CASSLGGNEQFF. The DNA of the CDR3 is TGTGCCAGCAGTTTGGGCGGGAATGAGCAGTTCTTC.